This T cell receptor (beta chain) was observed in a study of Tregs in tolerant kidney transplant recipients. General study results and limits: Few patients were studied, so findings need validation in larger groups. This study did not directly address biological reproducibility. Some patients' samples used different primers over time, so nucleotide sequences weren't comparable.

V lost 3 bases and J 5 bases, leaving 20 bases between the germline ends. Germline V CDR1 and CDR2: SGDLS, YYNGEE. The CDR3 runs 16 residues. The nonmyeloablative bone marrow transplants came from related graft donors, with transient mixed chimerism. Details on this clone: As yet, its antigen is unknown.

Sequencing was performed with immunoSEQ multiplex PCR; in TCRdb, only in-frame clones are kept and a portion is missing. Of 80,000 or so clones detected, about 91% appear once; the ten largest clones hold approximately 1.4%. The TCR originated in a human patient who received a combined kidney and bone marrow transplant. Some T cells may be graft donor cells. This chain links TRBV9 with TRBJ1-1, with D tentatively TRBD1 (6 bases). Here the sequenced sample was CD4+ T cells from blood (PBMCs), taken 24 months after the transplant. The CDR3 protein is CASSALSNRVRTEAFF. CDR3 DNA sequence: TGTGCCAGCAGCGCCCTTTCCAACAGGGTGAGAACTGAAGCTTTCTTT.